A single sample gave rise to the 7 T cell receptor beta chains below, sequenced in a study of T cell responses to AZD1222 COVID-19 vaccine. Only in-frame clones appear in the TCRdb table, and some are missing; sequencing was by immunoSEQ multiplex PCR. The data show about 160,000 clones, with 80% to 95% seen just once and 4% to 5.5% held by the top ten. This material consisted of peripheral blood, taken on day 0 of AZD1222 vaccination. The receptors stem from an adult in good health.

This clone came up once. The V call is TRBV19, the J call TRBJ1-1; tentatively, D is TRBD1 (5 bases). Germline V gene sequence: CDR1 LNHDA, CDR2 SQIVND (reference sequence). Between the trimmed V and J ends, which lost 7 bases and 1 base, there was a span of 19 bases. The CDR3 covers 16 residues. CDR3 nucleotide sequence: TGTGCCAGTACCTCCTCGGGGGGTGGTCGGAACACTGAAGCTTTCTTT. Translation: CASTSSGGGRNTEAFF.

The sample holds a few counts of this clone. The chain combines TRBV7-2 with TRBJ1-1, with a weak D call TRBD1 (6 bases). CDR3 size: 19 residues. Germline CDR1 reads SGHTA; CDR2 reads FQGNSA. Between the trimmed V and J ends, which lost 8 bases and 0 bases, there was a span of 28 bases. CDR3 in DNA: TGTGCCAGCTGCTGGACCGGACAGCCGCCATTACCAATGAACACTGAAGCTTTCTTT. It codes for CASCWTGQPPLPMNTEAFF.

This rearrangement joins TRBV11-2 to TRBJ2-7; no definite D call. The CDR3 contains 13 residues. Germline V gene lookup returns CDR1 SGHAT and CDR2 FQNNGV. V was trimmed by 2 bases and J by 0 bases, leaving 5 bases between them. The CDR3 DNA follows: TGTGCCAGCAGCTTACAGGACTCCTACGAGCAGTACTTC. This gives the protein CASSLQDSYEQYF. The full variable domain, rest sourced from reference TRBV11-2 and TRBJ2-7, is EAGVAQSPRYKIIEKRQSVAFWCNPISGHATLYWYQQILGQGPKLLIQFQNNGVVDDSQLPKDRFSAERLKGVDSTLKIQPAKLEDSAVYLCASSLQDSYEQYFGPGTRLTVT.

The chain links TRBV10-2 to TRBJ2-3, with no clear D. V gave up 2 bases and J gave up 1 base, with 7 bases separating them. The CDR3 contains 14 residues. Germline CDR1 reads WSHSY; CDR2 reads SAAADI. The CDR3 spells CASSEGLGTDTQYF. In nucleotides, the CDR3 is TGCGCCAGCAGTGAGGGCCTAGGCACAGATACGCAGTATTTT.

The chain couples TRBV7-2 to TRBJ2-1; D not resolved. Germline assignment: CDR1 SGHTA and CDR2 FQGNSA. V was shortened by 6 bases and J by 6 bases, with 9 bases between the two germline ends. The CDR3 is 12 amino acids. CDR3 loop: CASRRDGNEQFF. The CDR3 coding sequence is TGTGCCAGCAGAAGAGACGGCAATGAGCAGTTCTTC.

The chain uses TRBV11-2 and TRBJ2-1, with no clear D. V was shortened by 0 bases and J by 3 bases, with 6 bases between the two germline ends. Germline CDR1 and CDR2: SGHAT and FQNNGV. The CDR3 totals 14 residues. The CDR3 DNA sequence: TGTGCCAGCAGCTTAGAAACTGGCTACAATGAGCAGTTCTTC. Encoded protein: CASSLETGYNEQFF.

This chain uses TRBV7-9 with TRBJ2-1; D is unclear. Germline V gene data show CDR1 as SEHNR and CDR2 as FQNEAQ (reference sequence). V was trimmed by 0 bases and J by 10 bases, leaving 22 bases between them. CDR3 length equals 17 residues. DNA of the CDR3: TGTGCCAGCAGCTTAGCACCCCACCCGGGCCTGGTGGAGGAGCAGTTCTTC. Its translation: CASSLAPHPGLVEEQFF.